This passage covers 12 T cell receptor beta chains from one sample sequenced in a study of graft-versus-host responses after intestinal transplantation. Sequenced by immunoSEQ multiplex PCR; TCRdb stores in-frame clones only, minus some. Here the sample spans several thousand clones, less than 95% being singletons. Sequences were derived from PBMCs, sampled 11 days after intestinal transplantation. The receptors stem from a human patient who received an intestinal transplant, so some T cells may come from the graft donor.

The J gene is TRBJ2-1, the V gene TRBV7-9, with 10 nucleotides matching TRBD2. V was clipped by 2 bases and J by 7 bases; unmatched bases: 8. The CDR3 runs 16 residues. Germline CDR1 SEHNR, CDR2 FQNEAQ (reference sequence). Here the CDR3 DNA reads TGTGCCAGCAGCTTAATCGGGCTAGCGGGAGAAAATGAGCAGTTCTTC. Residues: CASSLIGLAGENEQFF.

The gene calls are TRBV28 and TRBJ1-2, with D hard to call. CDR1 is MDHEN and CDR2 is SYDVKM in the germline V gene. The V and J ends lost 6 bases and 5 bases respectively, with 4 bases between them. CDR3 length: 10 amino acids. CDR3 in amino acids: CASRGYGYTF. CDR3 coding DNA: TGTGCCAGCAGGGGATATGGCTACACCTTC.

CDR3 DNA: TGTGCCAGCAGCTTGGTTAGGGCTAACTATGGCTACACCTTC. Translating it yields CASSLVRANYGYTF. The chain combines TRBV5-8 with TRBJ1-2; D remains unclear. Trimming left V 0 bases short and J 0 bases short, with 6 bases between. Germline V lookup: CDR1 SGHTS, CDR2 YDEGEE. The CDR3 runs 14 residues.

The V and J genes are TRBV28 and TRBJ2-3; D might be TRBD1 (6 bases). V dropped 4 bases and J dropped 4 bases, with 6 bases sitting between them. This CDR3 region has 12 residues. The germline gives CDR1 MDHEN, CDR2 SYDVKM. CDR3 DNA: TGTGCCAGCAGTTGGACAGCAGATACGCAGTATTTT. As protein: CASSWTADTQYF.

The V gene is TRBV27, the J gene TRBJ2-1; 7 bases match TRBD1. V shed 4 bases and J 4 bases; nucleotides not matched to a gene: 10. Germline CDR1 and CDR2: MNHEY and SMNVEV (reference sequence). The CDR3 has 16 residues. The CDR3 DNA is TGTGCCAGCAGTTGGCGAGGGACAGACTTATACAATGAGCAGTTCTTC. This sequence encodes CASSWRGTDLYNEQFF.

The chain uses TRBV6-5 and TRBJ2-5, with 7 bases lining up with TRBD2. CDR1 is MNHEY, CDR2 SVGAGI, per germline. This CDR3 has 14 residues. With 6 bases clipped from V and 1 base from J, the junction kept 5 bases outside the gene matches. For the CDR3, the DNA is TGTGCCAGCAGAAATCGACTAGCCCAAGAGACCCAGTACTTC. Translating gives CASRNRLAQETQYF.

This chain joins TRBV6-1 and TRBJ1-1; maybe TRBD1 (5 bases). The CDR3 is 11 amino acids. From germline, CDR1 is MNHNS and CDR2 SASEGT. Trimming left V 6 bases short and J 4 bases short, with 6 bases between. The CDR3 bases are TGTGCCAGCAGGGGGGGCACTGAAGCTTTCTTT. Amino acid sequence: CASRGGTEAFF.

The chain joins TRBV28 to TRBJ2-1; D possibly uses TRBD1 or TRBD2 (5 bases each). The V and J ends lost 7 bases and 7 bases respectively, with 17 bases between them. Germline-derived CDR1 and CDR2 are MDHEN and SYDVKM. The CDR3 is 14 amino acids. CDR3 sequence: CASTSTTGANEQFF. In DNA, the CDR3 is TGTGCCAGCACCTCAACGACCGGGGCGAATGAGCAGTTCTTC.

The chain is built from TRBV15 and TRBJ1-5; no clear D. Trimming stripped 0 bases from V and 0 bases from J, with 6 bases between. The CDR3 extends over 15 amino acids. From germline, CDR1 is LNHNV and CDR2 YYDKDF (reference sequence). CDR3 sequence: CATSRDRYSNQPQHF. Written as DNA, the CDR3 is TGTGCCACCAGCAGAGACAGGTATAGCAATCAGCCCCAGCATTTT.

The chain combines TRBV12-5 with TRBJ2-7, with D unclear. V was shortened by 2 bases and J by 3 bases, with 20 bases between the two germline ends. The V gene's germline CDR1 is LGHNT and CDR2 FRNRAP. The CDR3 has 17 amino acids. The CDR3 region is CASGLRSVWRSLYEQYF. Written as DNA, the CDR3 is TGTGCTAGTGGTTTGCGCTCCGTGTGGCGAAGCCTCTACGAGCAGTACTTC. Drawing the rest from reference TRBV12-5 and TRBJ2-7, the complete variable domain is DARVTQTPRHKVTEMGQEVTMRCQPILGHNTVFWYRQTMMQGLELLAYFRNRAPLDDSGMPKDRFSAEMPDATLATLKIQPSEPRDSAVYFCASGLRSVWRSLYEQYFGPGTRLTVT.

This clone turned up a few times. The rearrangement links TRBV29-1 to TRBJ2-7; D is perhaps TRBD2 (5 bases). Germline V gives CDR1 SQVTM, CDR2 ANQGSEA. V was clipped by 7 bases and J by 2 bases, with 12 bases between them. The CDR3 is made up of 12 amino acids. The CDR3 loop reads CSAAGTTYEQYF. The CDR3 nucleotides are TGCAGCGCTGCGGGTACTACCTACGAGCAGTACTTC.

This sequence joins TRBV7-1 and TRBJ1-2; D is ambiguous. TRBV7-1 is annotated as an ORF whose role is uncertain. This CDR3 is built from 17 residues. Between the trimmed V and J ends, which lost 5 bases and 4 bases, there was a span of 23 bases. This chain's CDR3 is CASSDMPYEGKTYGYTF. The CDR3 nucleotides read TGTGCCAGCAGCGATATGCCCTACGAGGGAAAGACCTATGGCTACACCTTC.